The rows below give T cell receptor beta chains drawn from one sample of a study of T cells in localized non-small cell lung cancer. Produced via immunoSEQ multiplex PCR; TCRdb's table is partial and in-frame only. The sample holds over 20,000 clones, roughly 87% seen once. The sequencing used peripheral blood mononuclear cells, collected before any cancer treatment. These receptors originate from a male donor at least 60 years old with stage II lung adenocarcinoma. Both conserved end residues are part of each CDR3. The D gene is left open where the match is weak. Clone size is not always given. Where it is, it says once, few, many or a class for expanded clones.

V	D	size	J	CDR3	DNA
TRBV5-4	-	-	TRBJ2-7	CASSATDSYEQYF	TGTGCCAGCAGCGCGACAGACTCCTACGAGCAGTACTTC
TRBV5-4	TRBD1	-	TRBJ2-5	CASSLELGTGETQYF	TGTGCCAGCAGCTTGGAGTTGGGGACAGGGGAGACCCAGTACTTC
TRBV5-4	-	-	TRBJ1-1	CASSNRQLNTEAFF	TGTGCCAGCAGCAACAGACAGCTGAACACTGAAGCTTTCTTT
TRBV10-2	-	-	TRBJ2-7	CASSESRGYAEIYEQYF	TGCGCCAGCAGTGAGTCTAGGGGATACGCGGAGATATACGAGCAGTACTTC
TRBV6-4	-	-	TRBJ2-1	CASSDRPWGPNEQFF	TGTGCCAGCAGTGACAGACCCTGGGGGCCCAATGAGCAGTTCTTC
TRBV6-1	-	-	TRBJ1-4	CASSRQSNEKLFF	TGTGCCAGCTCGAGACAGTCTAATGAAAAACTGTTTTTT
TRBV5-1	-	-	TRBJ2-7	CASSFDPGREQYF	TGCGCCAGCAGCTTTGACCCTGGCCGCGAGCAGTACTTC
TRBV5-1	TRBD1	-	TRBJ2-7	CASSPGQGKQYF	TGCGCCAGCAGCCCGGGACAGGGGAAGCAGTACTTC
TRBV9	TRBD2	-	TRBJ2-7	CASSPRSSGSSYEQYF	TGTGCCAGCAGCCCCAGATCGAGCGGGAGCTCCTACGAGCAGTACTTC
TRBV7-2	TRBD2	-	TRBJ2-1	CASTGGRAYNEQFF	TGTGCCAGCACGGGCGGGAGGGCCTACAATGAGCAGTTCTTC
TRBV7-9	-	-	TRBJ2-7	CASSPRGDSYEQYF	TGTGCCAGCAGCCCCAGGGGAGACTCCTACGAGCAGTACTTC
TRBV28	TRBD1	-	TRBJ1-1	CASSPPGGQYEEAFF	TGTGCCAGCAGTCCACCTGGGGGACAGTACGAGGAAGCTTTCTTT
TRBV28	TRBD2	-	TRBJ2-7	CASSPSGRLSYEQYF	TGTGCCAGTTCGCCGAGCGGGAGGCTTTCCTACGAGCAGTACTTC
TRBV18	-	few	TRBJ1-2	CASSLGAAGGYTF	TGTGCCAGCTCACTTGGTGCAGCAGGCGGCTACACCTTC
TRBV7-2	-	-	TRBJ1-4	CASSFKGLANEKLFF	TGTGCCAGCAGCTTTAAAGGTCTAGCTAATGAAAAACTGTTTTTT
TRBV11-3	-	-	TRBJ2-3	CASSPRAPKDTQYF	TGTGCCAGCAGCCCACGAGCACCGAAGGATACGCAGTATTTT
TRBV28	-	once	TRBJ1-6	CASRRQRTSPLHF	TGTGCCAGCAGGCGGCAACGTACCTCACCCCTCCACTTT
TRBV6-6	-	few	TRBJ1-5	CASSYHRPGQPQHF	TGTGCCAGCAGTTACCATAGGCCTGGACAGCCCCAGCATTTT
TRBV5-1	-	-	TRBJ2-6	CASSLAPSGANVLTF	TGCGCCAGCAGCTTGGCACCCTCTGGGGCCAACGTCCTGACTTTC
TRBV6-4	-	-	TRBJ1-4	CASRESSTNEKLFF	TGTGCCAGCCGAGAGTCTTCAACTAATGAAAAACTGTTTTTT
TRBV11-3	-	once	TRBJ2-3	CARGGHPESDTQYF	TGTGCCAGAGGCGGGCACCCCGAATCAGATACGCAGTATTTT
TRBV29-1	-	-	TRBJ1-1	CSVYEGGTPGTEAFF	TGCAGCGTTTATGAAGGGGGGACACCGGGGACTGAAGCTTTCTTT
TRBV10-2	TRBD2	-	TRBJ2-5	CASSDLAGRETQYF	TGCGCCAGCAGTGATCTAGCGGGAAGAGAGACCCAGTACTTC
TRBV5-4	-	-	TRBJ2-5	CASSLGPLETQYF	TGTGCCAGCAGCTTGGGACCGCTAGAGACCCAGTACTTC
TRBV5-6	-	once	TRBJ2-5	CASSLVGNGEYQETQYF	TGTGCCAGCAGCTTGGTCGGGAACGGCGAGTACCAAGAGACCCAGTACTTC
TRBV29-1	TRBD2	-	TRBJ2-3	CSVGGDQREGPDTQYF	TGCAGCGTTGGGGGCGATCAGCGGGAGGGCCCAGATACGCAGTATTTT
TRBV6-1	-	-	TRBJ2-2	CASSPGLNTGELFF	TGTGCCAGCAGCCCGGGACTTAACACCGGGGAGCTGTTTTTT
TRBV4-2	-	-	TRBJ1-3	CASSSGHRLSGNTIYF	TGTGCCAGCAGCTCGGGGCACAGGCTCTCTGGAAACACCATATATTTT
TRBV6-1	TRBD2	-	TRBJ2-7	CASSEAMASGPYEQYF	TGTGCCAGCAGTGAAGCAATGGCTAGCGGACCCTACGAGCAGTACTTC
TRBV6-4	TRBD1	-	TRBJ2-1	CASSDSKGGTGVLNEQFF	TGTGCCAGCAGTGACTCGAAAGGTGGGACAGGGGTGTTAAATGAGCAGTTCTTC
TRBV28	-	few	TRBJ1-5	CASSGGRTAQPQHF	TGTGCCAGCAGTGGCGGGAGGACGGCCCAGCCCCAGCATTTT